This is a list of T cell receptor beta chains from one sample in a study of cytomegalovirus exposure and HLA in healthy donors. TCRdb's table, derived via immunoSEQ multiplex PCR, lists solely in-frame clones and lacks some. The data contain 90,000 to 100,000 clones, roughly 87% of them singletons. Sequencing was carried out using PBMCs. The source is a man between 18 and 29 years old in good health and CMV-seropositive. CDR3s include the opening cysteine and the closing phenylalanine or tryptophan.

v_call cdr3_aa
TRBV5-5 CASSWGDNQPQHF
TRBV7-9 CASSPRDRGYEQYF
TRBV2 CASAGDRAYEQYF
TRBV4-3 CASSQDLFSGGPSNYGYTF
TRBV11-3 CASSPGLVDGELFF
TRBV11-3 CASSSRQKIEAFF
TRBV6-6 CASSSGAPQETQYF
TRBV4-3 CASSLTTGDNEKLFF
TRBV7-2 CASSINRGEGEQFF
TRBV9 CASSASTTFGGTNTGELFF
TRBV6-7 CASSYPGLQGYDGNQPQHF
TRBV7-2 CASSAGLGLAGAGEQYF
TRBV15 CATSRDSGFEETQYF
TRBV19 CASSWTVPRPSTEAFF
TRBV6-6 CASSRQGSAQYF
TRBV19 CASREANSPLHF
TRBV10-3 CATGALAGGQETQYF
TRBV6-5 CASSHRGRETQYF
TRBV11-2 CASKRAGTGELFF
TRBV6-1 CASMVRFANYGYTF
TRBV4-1 CASSQVGLAGGLSGEQYF
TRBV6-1 CASSETSGGIKQYF
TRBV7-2 CASSLGDNEQYF
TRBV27 CASTRTGGTEAFF
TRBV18 CASSVSESRTDTQYF
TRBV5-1 CASSPQGAHTEAFF
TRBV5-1 CASSLQQGSYEQYF
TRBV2 CAAASGSGDEQFF